A selection of T cell receptor beta chains follows, all from one sample in a study of T cell repertoires in cytomegalovirus infection. TCRdb redid the calling of the reads with MiXCR, one entry per CDR3 protein. Of roughly 200,000 distinct CDR3 sequences in the sample, about 18% are singletons; the top ten hold roughly 24%. Source material: CD8+ T cells from PBMCs. Source of these receptors: a human donor in good health (CMV status not recorded). Some clones in this sample may be carry-over from other donors' samples. The CDR3 runs from the conserved cysteine through the conserved F or W. A D gene is named only where the DNA matches it firmly. Clone size appears in some rows only: once, few, many, or a class for an expanded clone.

clone size,J gene,V gene,D gene,CDR3 protein,CDR3 DNA
-,TRBJ1-6,TRBV12-3/TRBV12-4,-,CASSLDEIMKVDSPLHF,TGTGCCAGCAGTTTAGATGAGATTATGAAGGTTGATTCACCCCTCCACTTT
-,TRBJ2-6,TRBV29-1,-,CSVETRVAGANVLTF,TGCAGCGTTGAAACCAGGGTCGCTGGGGCCAACGTCCTGACTTTC
few,TRBJ1-5,TRBV28,-,CASSPGRRNQPQHF,TGTGCCAGCAGTCCCGGACGGCGCAATCAGCCCCAGCATTTT
-,TRBJ1-4,TRBV25-1,-,CASSEYTGPLFF,TGTGCCAGCAGCGAATATACAGGGCCCCTGTTTTTT
-,TRBJ1-1,TRBV9,-,CASSPIERRNTEAFF,TGTGCCAGCAGCCCTATCGAGCGGAGGAACACTGAAGCTTTCTTT
-,TRBJ2-7,TRBV28,-,CASSFPPPGPYEQYF,TGTGCCAGCAGTTTTCCCCCTCCGGGGCCCTACGAGCAGTACTTC
few,TRBJ2-1,TRBV4-1,-,CASSPLDAYNEQFF,TGCGCCAGCAGCCCCTTGGATGCGTACAATGAGCAGTTCTTC
-,TRBJ2-2,TRBV4-2,TRBD2,CASSPHQWSGELKGGELFF,TGTGCCAGCAGCCCCCATCAATGGAGCGGGGAACTAAAAGGGGGGGAGCTGTTTTTT
-,TRBJ2-5,TRBV27,-,CASSSPQGSQETQYF,TGTGCCAGCAGTTCCCCCCAGGGGTCACAAGAGACCCAGTACTTC
few,TRBJ2-7,TRBV12-3/TRBV12-4,-,CASSVGWEQYF,TGTGCCAGCAGTGTAGGGTGGGAGCAGTACTTC
few,TRBJ2-3,TRBV6-6,-,CAIGATSTDTQYF,TGTGCCATAGGAGCAACTAGCACAGATACGCAGTATTTT
-,TRBJ2-2,TRBV2,-,CASGRGLTGELFF,TGTGCCAGCGGGAGAGGACTCACCGGGGAGCTGTTTTTT
-,TRBJ2-3,TRBV20-1,TRBD1,CSAPGQSSTDTQYF,TGCAGTGCTCCGGGACAGTCCAGCACAGATACGCAGTATTTT
few,TRBJ1-5,TRBV28,-,CASSLGISRQPQHF,TGTGCCAGCAGTTTAGGGATCAGCAGACAGCCCCAGCATTTT
-,TRBJ2-5,TRBV20-1,-,CSAKGGVQETQYF,TGCAGTGCAAAAGGGGGGGTTCAGGAGACCCAGTACTTC
-,TRBJ1-6,TRBV19,-,CASRDSKMLNTPLHF,TGTGCCAGTAGGGACAGCAAAATGCTCAACACACCCCTCCACTTT
-,TRBJ2-1,TRBV7-9,-,CASSLHPSWQFF,TGTGCCAGCAGCTTACACCCTAGTTGGCAGTTCTTC
few,TRBJ1-6,TRBV7-2,-,CASSLRTAAVHSPLHF,TGTGCCAGCAGCCTCCGGACAGCGGCGGTTCATTCACCCCTCCACTTT
-,TRBJ2-5,TRBV30,TRBD2,CAWSLTSGARETQYF,TGTGCCTGGAGTCTGACTAGCGGGGCTCGGGAGACCCAGTACTTC
few,TRBJ2-7,TRBV7-2,-,CASSQRGGTEFSYEQYF,TGTGCCAGCAGCCAGAGGGGCGGGACAGAGTTCTCCTACGAGCAGTACTTC
-,TRBJ1-4,TRBV6-1,-,CASSGEKLFF,TGTGCCAGCAGTGGAGAAAAACTGTTTTTT
few,TRBJ2-5,TRBV28,-,CASSFRRESKETQYF,TGTGCCAGCAGTTTTAGGAGGGAATCCAAAGAGACCCAGTACTTC
-,TRBJ2-7,TRBV20-1,TRBD2,CSGRSLAGLSSYEQYF,TGCAGCGGACGGTCCCTAGCGGGGTTAAGCTCCTACGAGCAGTACTTC
few,TRBJ1-5,TRBV7-6,TRBD1,CASSTPPGQGRGSNQPQHF,TGTGCCAGCAGCACGCCACCGGGACAGGGGAGGGGTTCGAATCAGCCCCAGCATTTT
few,TRBJ2-7,TRBV7-6,-,CASSLEDSHEQYF,TGTGCCAGCAGCTTAGAGGACAGTCACGAGCAGTACTTC
-,TRBJ1-2,TRBV12-3/TRBV12-4,-,CASSLGRGYGYTF,TGTGCCAGCAGTTTGGGCAGGGGTTACGGCTACACCTTC
-,TRBJ2-1,TRBV7-9,TRBD2,CASSPPGLAGTEQFF,TGTGCCAGCAGCCCACCGGGACTAGCGGGGACTGAGCAGTTCTTC
few,TRBJ2-7,TRBV9,-,CASSETGNTYEQYF,TGTGCCAGCAGCGAGACGGGAAATACCTACGAGCAGTACTTC
few,TRBJ1-2,TRBV7-9,-,CASSLDGRPDYGYTF,TGTGCCAGCAGCTTAGACGGCCGGCCTGACTATGGCTACACCTTC
few,TRBJ1-5,TRBV7-2,-,CASSPRRGGYSNQPQHF,TGTGCCAGCAGCCCCAGGAGGGGGGGATATAGCAATCAGCCCCAGCATTTT
-,TRBJ2-6,TRBV7-8,-,CASSLEVGVSGANGLTF,TGTGCCAGCAGCTTAGAAGTGGGAGTCTCTGGGGCCAACGGCCTGACTTTC
-,TRBJ1-5,TRBV4-1,-,CASSQEKGSLQPQHF,TGCGCCAGCAGCCAAGAAAAAGGGTCCCTTCAGCCCCAGCATTTT
-,TRBJ2-3,TRBV20-1,TRBD2,CSARDLAGPSDTQYF,TGCAGTGCTAGAGATCTAGCGGGCCCCTCGGATACGCAGTATTTT
few,TRBJ2-7,TRBV12-5,-,CASGLTQGSPYEQYF,TGTGCTAGTGGTTTAACACAGGGATCCCCCTACGAGCAGTACTTC
few,TRBJ2-7,TRBV7-8,-,CASSLFRGTYEQYF,TGTGCCAGCAGCTTATTTAGGGGAACCTACGAGCAGTACTTC
few,TRBJ1-2,TRBV7-9,-,CASSLWEVANYGYTF,TGTGCCAGCAGCTTATGGGAGGTAGCTAACTATGGCTACACCTTC
few,TRBJ2-1,TRBV7-2,TRBD2,CASSSIAGNEQFF,TGTGCCAGCAGCTCGATAGCGGGGAATGAGCAGTTCTTC
-,TRBJ2-7,TRBV7-2,-,CASSRGRTAFYEQYF,TGTGCCAGCAGCCGAGGACGGACAGCGTTCTACGAGCAGTACTTC
few,TRBJ2-1,TRBV10-3,-,CAISESWAGQIYNEQFF,TGTGCCATCAGTGAGTCGTGGGCAGGACAGATATACAATGAGCAGTTCTTC
few,TRBJ1-1,TRBV11-1,-,CASSVLRVLGTEAFF,TGTGCCAGCAGCGTCCTCAGGGTTTTGGGTACTGAAGCTTTCTTT
-,TRBJ2-1,TRBV7-2,-,CASSFPRGGLEQFF,TGTGCCAGCAGCTTCCCCAGGGGGGGGTTGGAGCAGTTCTTC